At least ten counts were recorded for the clone carrying this TCR beta chain. As yet, its antigen is unknown. This sample stems from a study of T cells in Graves' hyperthyroidism and ophthalmopathy. Whole-study results and caveats: A 13 V-J signature model discriminated ophthalmopathy versus stable hyperthyroidism.

CDR3 length: 14 residues. Germline lookup yields CDR1 KGHSH and CDR2 LQKENI. V was clipped by 0 bases and J by 6 bases, with 11 bases between them. It was RNA transcripts that yielded the amplified TCR beta CDR3 regions. TCR CDR3 regions were first amplified by RT-PCR with HTBI primers. TCRdb reprocessed the multiplex PCR reads via MiXCR and lists one record per CDR3 protein. The sample carries roughly 600,000 distinct CDR3 sequences, roughly 14% recorded once. The sequenced sample was blood. The J gene is TRBJ1-1, the V gene TRBV18, with D possibly being TRBD1 (5 bases). This clonotype originated in a woman in her forties or fifties with Graves' ophthalmopathy. The CDR3 region has the DNA TGTGCCAGCTCACCACCGGGGGATGGACCTGAAGCTTTCTTT. It specifies CASSPPGDGPEAFF.